The next 18 T cell receptor beta chains were all read from a single sample in a study of cytomegalovirus exposure and HLA in healthy donors. Both 60 Vbeta primers and 13 Jbeta primers went into the PCR. Measured with immunoSEQ multiplex PCR; TCRdb has only the in-frame clones, and not every one. The sample has around 190,000 clones, about 80% seen once; the top ten hold just under 3%. Sample: PBMCs. The receptors shown here come from a woman in her thirties in good health and CMV-seronegative.

V and J are TRBV11-2 and TRBJ1-3; D gene unclear. Trimming stripped 5 bases from V and 1 base from J, with 6 bases between. The germline gives CDR1 SGHAT, CDR2 FQNNGV. The CDR3 runs 13 residues. The CDR3 DNA reads as TGTGCCAGCAGCCCCGGGTCTGGAAACACCATATATTTT. Translated: CASSPGSGNTIYF.

The rearrangement uses TRBV10-3 and TRBJ2-1; possible D gene TRBD1, 7 bases. Germline V gives CDR1 ENHRY, CDR2 SYGVKD. V was shortened by 11 bases and J by 12 bases, with 23 bases between the two germline ends. The CDR3 has 13 residues. The CDR3 reads CASTEGAQYSQFF. CDR3 DNA: TGTGCCTCCACGGAGGGGGCTCAATACTCGCAGTTCTTC.

The chain recombines TRBV19 with TRBJ2-7; TRBD1 agrees at 8 bases. CDR1 and CDR2 (germline): LNHDA, SQIVND (reference sequence). Trimming at V came to 6 bases and at J to 4 bases, leaving 8 bases not matched to a gene. CDR3 length: 14 amino acids. CDR3 sequence: CASSFGQGEYEQYF. CDR3 sequence (DNA): TGTGCCAGTAGCTTCGGACAGGGCGAGTACGAGCAGTACTTC. Filled out from reference TRBV19 and TRBJ2-7, the complete variable domain reads DGGITQSPKYLFRKEGQNVTLSCEQNLNHDAMYWYRQDPGQGLRLIYYSQIVNDFQKGDIAEGYSVSREKKESFPLTVTSAQKNPTAFYLCASSFGQGEYEQYFGPGTRLTVT.

This clone was seen more than once but under ten times. The rearrangement uses TRBV6-6 and TRBJ1-1; possibly TRBD1 for D (6 bases). V lost 0 bases and J 1 base, leaving 9 bases between the germline ends. Germline V lookup: CDR1 MNHNY, CDR2 SVGAGI (reference sequence). The CDR3 runs to 15 residues. CDR3 loop: CASSYSGARNTEAFF. The CDR3 bases are TGTGCCAGCAGTTACTCGGGGGCCCGGAACACTGAAGCTTTCTTT.

The rearrangement joins TRBV29-1 to TRBJ2-5; D ambiguous. Trimming left V 4 bases short and J 7 bases short, with 7 bases between. Germline V lookup: CDR1 SQVTM, CDR2 ANQGSEA. The CDR3 contains 10 residues. CDR3 amino acids: CSVVTGTQYF. The CDR3 nucleotides read TGCAGCGTTGTAACGGGGACCCAGTACTTC.

This rearrangement joins TRBV4-1 to TRBJ2-5; perhaps TRBD2 as D (6 bases). Deletions cut 2 bases from V and 5 bases from J, with 18 bases between. This CDR3 has 16 amino acids. CDR1 and CDR2 from the germline V gene are MGHRA and YSYEKL. The CDR3 region has the DNA TGCGCCAGCAGCCAAAACTGGAGGCTGGAGGGGGAGACCCAGTACTTC. This sequence encodes CASSQNWRLEGETQYF.

The V call is TRBV27, the J call TRBJ1-1; D is ambiguous. The germline V gene has CDR1 MNHEY and CDR2 SMNVEV (reference sequence). Trimming left V 2 bases short and J 3 bases short, with 7 bases between. The CDR3 totals 13 residues. In DNA, the CDR3 is TGTGCCAGCAGTTTAACCCGGTACACTGAAGCTTTCTTT. This encodes CASSLTRYTEAFF.

This clone was picked up a small number of times. The chain links TRBV5-1 to TRBJ1-2, with D perhaps TRBD1 (5 bases). CDR3 length: 14 residues. Germline V gene sequence: CDR1 SGHRS, CDR2 YFSETQ. The V gene lost 0 bases and the J gene lost 2 bases, with 8 bases spanning the gap. CDR3 amino acids: CASSLAGNNYGYTF. The CDR3 nucleotides are TGCGCCAGCAGCTTGGCAGGGAACAACTATGGCTACACCTTC. Drawing the rest from reference TRBV5-1 and TRBJ1-2, the complete variable domain is KAGVTQTPRYLIKTRGQQVTLSCSPISGHRSVSWYQQTPGQGLQFLFEYFSETQRNKGNFPGRFSGRQFSNSRSEMNVSTLELGDSALYLCASSLAGNNYGYTFGSGTRLTVV.

The V and J genes are TRBV15 and TRBJ2-5, with a possible D match to TRBD2 (5 bases). Germline V lookup: CDR1 LNHNV, CDR2 YYDKDF (reference sequence). V lost 1 base and J 2 bases, leaving 8 bases between the germline ends. The CDR3 covers 14 residues. CDR3 nucleotides: TGTGCCACCAGCAGAGCTAGCAATCAAGAGACCCAGTACTTC. This encodes CATSRASNQETQYF. Full variable domain (remainder filled in from reference TRBV15 and TRBJ2-5): DAMVIQNPRYQVTQFGKPVTLSCSQTLNHNVMYWYQQKSSQAPKLLFHYYDKDFNNEADTPDNFQSRRPNTSFCFLDIRSPGLGDTAMYLCATSRASNQETQYFGPGTRLLVL.

This clone turned up a few times. The chain recombines TRBV11-2 with TRBJ2-7; 7 positions match TRBD1. Germline values: CDR1 SGHAT, CDR2 FQNNGV. V trimming: 5 bases; J trimming: 6 bases; junction bases outside the gene matches: 4. This CDR3 is 12 amino acids long. CDR3 region: CASSDDRVEQYF. DNA for the CDR3: TGTGCCAGCAGCGACGACAGGGTCGAGCAGTACTTC.

This clone was observed a handful of times. The chain links TRBV7-6 to TRBJ1-2, with 10 bases lining up with TRBD1. Germline V CDR1 and CDR2: SGHVS, FNYEAQ. The J segment lost 8 bases and the V segment lost 3 bases, leaving 12 bases of the junction unmatched. The CDR3 contains 16 residues. The chain's CDR3 is CASSFSPGTGAGGYTF. The CDR3 DNA sequence: TGTGCCAGCAGCTTTAGTCCCGGGACAGGGGCAGGGGGCTACACCTTC.

The rearrangement uses TRBV11-2 and TRBJ2-1; no firm D call. CDR3 length equals 13 residues. Per germline, CDR1 SGHAT and CDR2 FQNNGV. Trimming cost V 6 bases and J 3 bases, with 9 bases left between them. The CDR3 DNA sequence: TGTGCCAGCAGATACGAGAACTACAATGAGCAGTTCTTC. As protein: CASRYENYNEQFF.

The rearrangement joins TRBV6-5 to TRBJ2-7; 7 nucleotides align to TRBD2. Germline V gene sequence: CDR1 MNHEY, CDR2 SVGAGI. Trimming removed 0 bases from V and 0 bases from J; junction bases left unmatched: 5. This CDR3 spans 16 amino acids. Here the CDR3 reads CASSYSTSSYSYEQYF. The DNA for the CDR3 is TGTGCCAGCAGTTACTCGACTAGCTCCTACTCCTACGAGCAGTACTTC.

The chain links TRBV7-2 to TRBJ2-7, with D hard to call. V dropped 2 bases and J dropped 3 bases, with 8 bases sitting between them. Per germline, CDR1 SGHTA and CDR2 FQGNSA. The CDR3 runs to 13 residues. CDR3 in DNA: TGTGCCAGCAGCTTAACGGTCCTCTACGAGCAGTACTTC. Translated: CASSLTVLYEQYF.

The chain recombines TRBV28 with TRBJ1-6; 8 nucleotides align to TRBD1. Looked up from germline, CDR1 is MDHEN and CDR2 is SYDVKM. Losses at the gene ends were 3 bases for V and 8 bases for J; bases not matched to a gene: 6. CDR3 length: 15 amino acids. The CDR3: CASSFETGVYSPLHF. The CDR3 DNA reads TGTGCCAGCAGTTTCGAGACAGGGGTATATTCACCCCTCCACTTT.

This rearrangement joins TRBV5-1 to TRBJ2-3, with D possibly matching TRBD2 (5 bases). V dropped 3 bases and J dropped 3 bases, with 17 bases sitting between them. Germline assignment: CDR1 SGHRS and CDR2 YFSETQ. The CDR3 has 16 amino acids. This chain's CDR3 is CASSSELVWLTDTQYF. CDR3 in DNA: TGCGCCAGCAGCTCGGAACTAGTGTGGTTAACAGATACGCAGTATTTT.

The chain carries TRBV7-8 and TRBJ2-7, with D possibly matching TRBD1 (6 bases). Germline CDR1 is SGHVS and CDR2 is FQNEAQ. CDR3 length: 14 residues. Trimming cost V 2 bases and J 3 bases, with 11 bases left between them. The DNA for the CDR3 is TGTGCCAGCAGCTTAATGGTACAGGGCTACGAGCAGTACTTC. Translated, it gives CASSLMVQGYEQYF.

V gene TRBV7-9 combines with J gene TRBJ1-5; 8 positions match TRBD1. Unmatched junction bases numbered 1, after V lost 5 bases and J lost 1 base. Germline lookup yields CDR1 SEHNR and CDR2 FQNEAQ (reference sequence). The CDR3 has 14 amino acids. The CDR3 DNA reads TGTGCCAGCAGCACAGGGGGGAGCAATCAGCCCCAGCATTTT. Protein product: CASSTGGSNQPQHF.